Following are 15 T cell receptor beta chains from one sample sequenced in a study of human T cells and chemical hapten exposure (dated by TCRdb to the early 2020s). Receptor libraries were prepared by RACE. Sequencing was performed on a NextSeq 500. In TCRdb, the public reads were trimmed at Q25 with fastp and aligned with MiXCR, with productive beta chains retained. Entries are consolidated by CDR3 protein sequence, retaining the most common genes and DNA. Here the sample has around 360,000 distinct CDR3 sequences; nearly 6.5% occur a single time. The top ten clones comprise 4.5% to 6% of the sample. The time point label, read with the paper, signifies: patch test 2, 6 weeks after DPC sensitization. What the treatment or condition label conveys for this sample: therapeutic diphenylcyclopropenone sensitization with weekly scalp DPC. The starting material was whole blood, obtained in connection with sensitization to the hapten diphenylcyclopropenone (DPC). These receptors originate from a woman younger than 35 with alopecia areata. Some clones in this sample may be carry-over from other donors' samples.

This clonotype is a singleton in its sample. J is TRBJ2-1 and V is TRBV18; the D is unclear. The CDR3 is made up of 13 amino acids. Between the trimmed V and J ends, which lost 2 bases and 4 bases, there was a span of 6 bases. Germline V gene lookup returns CDR1 KGHSH and CDR2 LQKENI. The CDR3 reads CASSPEPYNEQFF. The CDR3 DNA sequence: TGTGCCAGCTCACCAGAACCATACAATGAGCAGTTCTTC.

In its sample, this clonotype was seen a few times. The gene calls are TRBV29-1 and TRBJ1-1; D perhaps matches TRBD1 (5 bases). The CDR3 extends over 13 amino acids. The germline V gene has CDR1 SQVTM and CDR2 ANQGSEA. The V gene lost 6 bases and the J gene lost 4 bases, with 15 bases spanning the gap. This chain's CDR3 is CSVTRQGSTEAFF. CDR3 bases: TGCAGCGTGACCCGCCAGGGTTCCACTGAAGCTTTCTTT.

This clonotype is a singleton in its sample. The J gene is TRBJ2-1, the V gene TRBV5-1; no clear D. The V and J ends lost 4 bases and 8 bases respectively, with 10 bases between them. The CDR3 length is 12 residues. CDR1 is SGHRS, CDR2 YFSETQ, per germline. The CDR3 coding sequence is TGCGCCAGCAGCACGACTGGCGATGAGCAGTTCTTC. Residues: CASSTTGDEQFF.

This clonotype was counted between two and nine times. The V gene is TRBV5-4, the J gene TRBJ2-3; D may correspond to TRBD1 or TRBD2 (5 bases each). CDR1 is SGHNT, CDR2 YYREEE, per germline (reference sequence). V was clipped by 2 bases and J by 2 bases, with 12 bases between them. The CDR3 contains 15 residues. The CDR3 DNA is TGTGCCAGCAGCTTCGGGACGAAGTACACAGATACGCAGTATTTT. Its protein is CASSFGTKYTDTQYF.

This clonotype was detected a few times. The junction does not match germline at one end; this may be a read error. The genes are TRBV7-7 and TRBJ2-3; the match to TRBD2 covers 9 bases. Germline V gene lookup returns CDR1 SSHAT and CDR2 FNYEAQ (reference sequence). This CDR3 comprises 17 residues. In DNA form, the CDR3 reads TGTGCTAGCAGCTTGGATATTAGCGGGGGCCCTTCGACTACGCAGTATTTT. This codes for CASSLDISGGPSTTQYF.

In its sample, this clonotype was seen a few times. The CDR3 region has the DNA TGTGCCAGCAGTTACGGTGCGGGGGGTCAAGAGACCCAGTACTTC. This encodes CASSYGAGGQETQYF. The genes are TRBV6-6 and TRBJ2-5; TRBD2 agrees at 8 bases. Germline CDR1 is MNHNY and CDR2 is SVGAGI (reference sequence). Losses at the gene ends were 2 bases for V and 2 bases for J; bases not matched to a gene: 4. CDR3 length: 15 residues.

This clonotype was observed a handful of times. The CDR3 DNA reads TGTGCCACGACAAGGGGGGACGTGCAAGAGACCCAGTACTTC. Protein product: CATTRGDVQETQYF. The chain uses TRBV6-2 or TRBV6-3 and TRBJ2-5; D may correspond to TRBD1 or TRBD2 (6 bases each). This CDR3 has 14 amino acids. Trimming took off 10 bases at V and 2 bases at J, with 17 bases between the two ends. Germline values: CDR1 MNHEY, CDR2 SVGEGT.

This chain connects TRBV4-1 to TRBJ2-7; the D is unclear. Germline CDR1 MGHRA, CDR2 YSYEKL. CDR3 length equals 15 residues. V was clipped by 2 bases and J by 2 bases, with 13 bases between them. The CDR3 protein is CASSQHPEVTYEQYF. CDR3 nucleotide sequence: TGCGCCAGCAGCCAACACCCCGAAGTAACCTACGAGCAGTACTTC.

This clonotype was observed at least ten times. The chain couples TRBV20-1 to TRBJ1-6, with TRBD1 identical over 10 bases. The ends lost 7 bases at V and 7 bases at J; junction bases unmatched: 4. The CDR3 consists of 13 residues. Germline V CDR1 and CDR2: DFQATT, SNEGSKA (reference sequence). CDR3 protein: CSGQGARNSPLHF. The DNA of the CDR3 is TGCAGTGGACAGGGGGCGCGAAATTCACCCCTCCACTTT.

This chain joins TRBV6-2 or TRBV6-3 and TRBJ2-6; D not resolved. Trimming stripped 8 bases from V and 0 bases from J, with 11 bases between. The CDR3 is 15 residues long. CDR1 is MNHEY and CDR2 is SVGEGT in the germline V gene. The CDR3 loop is CASVSTTSGANVLTF. The CDR3, as DNA: TGTGCCAGCGTTAGCACTACCTCTGGGGCCAACGTCCTGACTTTC.

This clonotype was detected many times. CDR3 DNA sequence: TGTGCCAGCAGCTTAGGATTAGGCCAGTACTTC. The encoded protein is CASSLGLGQYF. The chain is built from TRBV7-9 and TRBJ2-7; no firm D call. Germline V gene lookup returns CDR1 SEHNR and CDR2 FQNEAQ (reference sequence). V lost 1 base and J 10 bases, leaving 8 bases between the germline ends. CDR3 length: 11 amino acids.

The chain couples TRBV6-6 to TRBJ1-2; D is unclear. Per the germline V gene, CDR1 is MNHNY and CDR2 is SVGAGI (reference sequence). The V and J ends lost 6 bases and 4 bases respectively, with 15 bases between them. The CDR3 length is 14 residues. The CDR3, as DNA: TGTGCCAGCAGGGAGGACTTAACGTTCTATGGCTACACCTTC. Its translation is CASREDLTFYGYTF.

In its sample, this clonotype was seen many times. V is TRBV12-3 or TRBV12-4 and J is TRBJ1-1; 9 positions match TRBD1. The CDR3 spans 11 residues. V shed 8 bases, J shed 10 bases, and the junction held 5 bases outside the gene matches. The CDR3 DNA reads as TGTGCCAGCGCACCGGGACAGGGAGCTTTCTTT. Its translation is CASAPGQGAFF.

This clonotype occurred many times. CDR3 DNA: TGTGCCAGCAGCTTGGAGGGACAGGAGACAGATACGCAGTATTTT. Protein sequence: CASSLEGQETDTQYF. The rearrangement links TRBV5-5 to TRBJ2-3, with TRBD1 matching 8 bases. V dropped 0 bases and J dropped 3; count of bases not matched to a gene: 3. The CDR3 is 15 amino acids. From germline, CDR1 is SGHKS and CDR2 YYEKEE (reference sequence).

This clonotype was observed a few times. The chain has TRBV6-2 or TRBV6-3 and TRBJ2-1; perhaps TRBD2 as D (7 bases). Trimming cost V 6 bases and J 0 bases, with 21 bases left between them. This CDR3 is built from 18 residues. Germline CDR1 reads MNHEY; CDR2 reads SVGEGT. The CDR3 DNA follows: TGTGCCAGCAGCCGCTACCGGGGGGCTTCGAACTCCTACAATGAGCAGTTCTTC. Amino acid sequence: CASSRYRGASNSYNEQFF.